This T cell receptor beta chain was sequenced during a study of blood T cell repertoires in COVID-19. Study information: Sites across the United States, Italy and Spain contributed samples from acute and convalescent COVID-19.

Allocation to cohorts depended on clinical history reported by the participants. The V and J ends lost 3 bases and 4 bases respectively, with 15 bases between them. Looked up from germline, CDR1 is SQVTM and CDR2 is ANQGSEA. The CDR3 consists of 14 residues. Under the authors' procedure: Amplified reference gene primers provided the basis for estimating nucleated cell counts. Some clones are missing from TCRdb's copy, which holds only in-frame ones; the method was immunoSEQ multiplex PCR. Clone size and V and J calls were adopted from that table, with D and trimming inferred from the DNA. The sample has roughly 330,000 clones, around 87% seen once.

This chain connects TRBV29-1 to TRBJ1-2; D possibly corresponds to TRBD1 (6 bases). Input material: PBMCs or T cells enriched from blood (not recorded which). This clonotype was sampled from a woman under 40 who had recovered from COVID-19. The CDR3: CSVELAGAGYGYTF. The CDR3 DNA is TGCAGCGTTGAGCTGGCAGGGGCAGGCTATGGCTACACCTTC.